Reported below is one T cell receptor (beta chain). Its specific antigen is unknown. Base qualities are not recorded, but no much larger clone differs from it by a single base. Library generation was performed with the immunoSEQ multiplex PCR assay. For the multiplex PCR, a mixture combining 60 forward primers for TCR Vbeta segments and 13 reverse primers for TCR Jbeta segments was used. The CDR3 region of rearranged TCR beta genes was amplified from genomic DNA by a multiplex PCR assay. On the Illumina HiSeq System, the amplified TCR beta libraries were sequenced as 87-base-pair reads. Per the source publication's procedure: A later analysis tallied roughly 80 million unique TCR beta chains across the 666 repertoires, and some 12 million of those chains were shared by two or more donors. To remove PCR and sequencing errors, raw reads were error-corrected and collapsed into unique sequences using a nearest-neighbor algorithm that merged closely related sequences. V, D and J gene segments were assigned by aligning CDR3 sequences to IMGT reference sequences. Each retained sequence needed at least a six-nucleotide match to both a V gene segment and a J gene segment. A rearrangement counted as productive if the CDR3 had no stop codons and remained in frame with V and J, and every other rearrangement counted as non-productive. CDR3 was defined according to IMGT convention as the region running from the second conserved V-encoded cysteine to the conserved J-encoded phenylalanine. The earlier analysis of 587 of the donors excluded sequences that lacked an unambiguous match to a single V gene segment. In an earlier analysis of some 590 of the donors, a V segment was called functional when productive rearrangements were above 56.7%, and segregating when the standard deviation between donors exceeded 5%. A statistical classification framework was developed to diagnose cytomegalovirus status using the catalog of TCR beta chain sequences. A later analysis assigned V and J genes by comparing TCR nucleotide sequences with IMGT/GENE-DB human TR gene sequences. In a later analysis, CDR3 sequences and most-parsimonious VDJ recombination scenarios were assigned using the TCRdist pipeline. In a later analysis, each TCR beta chain was defined by its CDR3 amino acid sequence together with its V-gene family, and reads lacking a unique V-gene family were excluded. As a way to deal with suspected cross-contamination and a sequencing artifact, a later analysis dropped approximately 590 nucleotide sequences that were highly shared and had low generation probability. In a later analysis, a clonal expansion index for each public chain was calculated from normalized within-repertoire ranks of inferred template counts. In a later analysis, generation probabilities were computed using a VDJ recombination model fitted to out-of-frame rearrangements, and the results were checked against IGoR. A later analysis scored TCR-TCR, TCR-HLA and TCR-CMV co-occurrence with hypergeometric tests, applying a repertoire-size bias correction to TCR pairs. To estimate false discovery rates, a later analysis permuted the HLA or CMV assignments 20 times. In a later analysis, co-occurring TCRs were grouped with DBSCAN, and TCRdist sequence similarity was added when clustering was performed within HLA-allele-positive subsets. Repertoires with fewer than 30,000 or more than 120,000 public chains, plus five repertoires with anomalous nucleotide sharing, were excluded from co-occurrence clustering. TCRdb took this table from immuneACCESS and kept in-frame rearrangements with V and J called. Such tables lack part of the clones; where checked against another copy, unresolved V genes explain under half of the gap, and the rest is unexplained. Clone size and V and J calls were adopted from that table, with D and trimming inferred from the DNA. Recorded for this sample are 140,000 to 150,000 clones; around 80% of them occurred a single time. The ten largest clones represent around 3.2% of the sample.

This entry comes from a study of cytomegalovirus exposure and HLA in healthy donors listed by TCRdb under 2017. About the study as a whole: In an earlier analysis of about 560 of the donors, around 290 Gb of sequence data and roughly 100 million unique TCR beta sequences from some 170 million T cells were reported. An early release that covered fewer than 800 HLA-typed donors contained approximately 290 gigabases of sequencing data and around 80 million unique TCR sequences. The genetic ancestry cluster associated with self-reported Caucasian donors included about four fifths of the 300 to 400 genotyped donors. The study was designed to test whether signatures of past pathogen exposure could be identified by cataloging public T cell receptors. The study used immunosequencing to profile the T cell repertoires of several hundred subjects and linked those repertoires to cytomegalovirus serostatus. Besides the first cohort of around 700 subjects, a separate validation cohort made up of over 100 different subjects was used. High-throughput TCR immunosequencing, statistical association of individual TCRs with disease status, and machine learning were combined to predict cytomegalovirus infection status. In a later analysis, previously published TCR beta repertoires from fewer than 750 donors were re-analyzed and high-resolution HLA genotyping was added so that TCR occurrence patterns could be studied. The later analysis used no new phenotypic data to find candidate immune exposures, relying instead on TCR beta sequences and their occurrence across donors. To decide whether each TCR beta V gene segment behaved as functional or pseudogenic, an earlier analysis of nearly 600 of the donors relied on high-throughput TCR beta sequencing. Donor age, sex, ethnicity and CMV serostatus were compiled together with the repertoire data. A later genetic analysis used genome-wide SNP genotypes for about three fifths of the roughly 700 donors, treating that subset as a discovery cohort. Every repertoire in the discovery cohort had been generated on one and the same sequencing platform. HLA typing included class I and class II loci at four-digit resolution. The number of donors typed differed by locus, with roughly 629-640 for A, B, C, DRB1 and DQB1, around 560 for DQA1, 600 to 610 for DPA1, and approximately 470 for DPB1. About five DR-DQ haplotypes were treated as single units for association and clustering because of strong linkage in the cohort. Among almost 400 genotyped donors of the cohort, an average of roughly 240,000 unique TCR beta nucleotide sequences were sequenced per donor, around a sixth of them non-productive. Study-level results and caveats: Only TCR beta chains were sequenced in this cohort, and the absence of alpha or paired-chain data limited detectable features. Because counts were too low, seventeen rarely observed V segments, including chromosome 9 orphons, were left out of the earlier analysis of 587 of the donors. In both the original and validation cohorts, the classifier was reported to diagnose cytomegalovirus status with high specificity and sensitivity. The presence/absence analyses assumed that sequencing depth was roughly uniform across donors, and that assumption may not be true. A further reported finding was that TCR beta sequences accurately predicted the HLA-A and HLA-B alleles for most subjects in the first cohort. When HLA alleles, especially DR and DQ, strongly co-occurred, attributing TCR associations to individual alleles was difficult. Immune exposure information for the cohort was limited to CMV serostatus. In a later analysis, several top co-occurrence clusters were reported to appear linked to parvovirus B19, influenza, CMV and Epstein-Barr virus. Across donors, most TCR sequences were observed very rarely, whereas some public TCRs were present in many individuals. A later analysis found that most CMV-associated TCR beta chains appeared HLA-restricted, with HLA associations seemingly driven largely by CMV exposure. In an earlier analysis of about 540 of the donors, most TCR beta V segments were observed in productive rearrangements about 90% or about 30% of the time, broadly matching IMGT annotations. The study listed over 150 TCR beta chains as associated with cytomegalovirus. In a later analysis, about 16,000 TCR beta sequences were associated with specific HLA alleles at a false discovery rate of 0.05. Compared with the 666-donor mean, donors in an Asian-associated ancestry cluster had fewer N-insertions in productive TCRs, according to a later genetic analysis. A later genetic analysis associated a missense DCLRE1C variant with V-gene and J-gene trimming of TCR beta chains, and an independent cohort replicated the association. Compared with equally common non-associated chains, HLA-associated TCR beta chains in a later analysis were more clonally expanded and had lower generation probabilities. A cluster of highly shared sequence variants was judged likely to be a technical artifact of the sequencing pipeline. According to the authors, the approach could potentially be generalized to other disease states and immunological phenotypes. In a later analysis, the rate of TCR association differed among HLA loci, with DRB1 alleles having the most associated TCRs and HLA-C alleles having the fewest. In vitro tests confirmed that three of the cytomegalovirus-associated TCR beta chains recognize cytomegalovirus antigens. Correlated functional status among segregating V segments might reflect linkage disequilibrium, but an unknown experimental factor could not be ruled out. Because HLA typing was missing for some donors at each locus, association tests included only the typed subset.

In total, 666 healthy bone marrow donors made up the cohort. All cohort members were sampled while nominally healthy, although unrecorded immune exposures were likely present. The donor was CMV seronegative and belonged to the group of several hundred seronegative cohort members. A peripheral blood sample was collected from each donor, and TCR beta sequencing was performed on peripheral blood mononuclear cells. Genomic DNA extraction from the blood cell samples was performed with the Qiagen DNeasy Blood Extraction Kit. The specimen was PBMCs. The receptor's source is a female donor in good health and CMV-seronegative.

The CDR3 protein is CASSLRPSGGANTDTQYF. The DNA sequence is TGTGCCAGCAGCTTAAGGCCTAGCGGCGGTGCGAACACAGATACGCAGTATTTT. Recombination joined TRBV7-2 with TRBJ2-3, and 7 junction bases match TRBD2. CDR1 and CDR2, looked up from the germline V gene, are SGHTA and FQGNSA. V and J are trimmed by 2 bases and 2 bases, and the gene matches miss 13 bases of the junction. The CDR3 starts with the cysteine, ends with the phenylalanine, and has 18 residues. Only the CDR3 DNA stays, 54 bases, in frame from base 1.